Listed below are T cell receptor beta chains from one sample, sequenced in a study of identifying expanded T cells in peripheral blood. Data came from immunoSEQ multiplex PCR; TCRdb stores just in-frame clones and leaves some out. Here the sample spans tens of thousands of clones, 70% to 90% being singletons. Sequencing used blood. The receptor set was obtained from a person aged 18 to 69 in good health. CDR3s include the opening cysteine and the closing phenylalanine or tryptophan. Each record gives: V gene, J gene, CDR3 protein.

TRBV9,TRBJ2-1,CASSPRGAGGFDEQFF
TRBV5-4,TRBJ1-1,CASSYGAGATEAFF
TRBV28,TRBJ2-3,CASSRVLSGTTDTQYF
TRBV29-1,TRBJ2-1,CSVNTDKLAGIYNEQFF
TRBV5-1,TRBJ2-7,CASRTGGGSTYEQYF
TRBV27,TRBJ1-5,CASRGWGNQPQHF
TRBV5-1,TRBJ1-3,CASSSTVGNTIYF
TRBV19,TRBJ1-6,CASSMDNSPLHF
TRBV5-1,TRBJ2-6,CASSIRDRSSGANVLTF
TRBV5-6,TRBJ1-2,CASSQNRGGYTF
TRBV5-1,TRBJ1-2,CASSPPEGINYGYTF
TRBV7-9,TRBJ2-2,CASSLGQGVSAGELFF
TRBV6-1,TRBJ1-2,CASSYGMGGGYTF
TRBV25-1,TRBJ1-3,CASTLGLSGNTIYF
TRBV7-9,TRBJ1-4,CASSLVDGGLKGKLFF
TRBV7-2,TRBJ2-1,CASSRAGGSYNEQFF
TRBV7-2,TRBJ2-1,CASSSRWGVNEQFF
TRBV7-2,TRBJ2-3,CASSSPVTSGISTDTQYF
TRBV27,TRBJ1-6,CVTGEGVVDSPLHF
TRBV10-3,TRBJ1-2,CAISENHNYGYTF
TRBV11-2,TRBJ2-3,CASSLKAGGPSTDTQYF
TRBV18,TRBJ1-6,CASSPGEVLHSPLHF
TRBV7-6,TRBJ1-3,CASSLVWGGGNTIYF
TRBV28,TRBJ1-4,CASSSRTGGPEKLFF
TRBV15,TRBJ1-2,CATSRGGTNYGYTF
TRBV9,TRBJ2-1,CASSVEVWGDEQFF
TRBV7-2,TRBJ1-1,CATSLETEAFF
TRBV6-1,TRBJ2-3,CASSAGTSNVDTQYF
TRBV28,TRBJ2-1,CASSLVGVSYNEQFF
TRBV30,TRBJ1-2,CAWSDLGTGVHGYTF
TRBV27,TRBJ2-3,CASRDTQYF
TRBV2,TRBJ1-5,CASNKGQLDQPQHF
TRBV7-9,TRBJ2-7,CASSLKLAGDEQYF
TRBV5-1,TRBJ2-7,CASYRDGVRYEQYF
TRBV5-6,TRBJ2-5,CASRPNQETQYF
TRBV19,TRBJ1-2,CASSIGSGSSGYTF
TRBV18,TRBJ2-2,CASSPLGDTGELFF
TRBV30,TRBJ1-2,CAWSYAPGQGGGYTF
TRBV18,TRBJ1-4,CASSRQGTGALNEKLFF
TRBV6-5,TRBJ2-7,CASSYGLGGLNEQYF
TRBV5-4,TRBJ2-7,CASSFGQGNYEQYF
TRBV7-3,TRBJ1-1,CASSPSLSNTEAFF
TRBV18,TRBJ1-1,CASSPGGYATEAFF
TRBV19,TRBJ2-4,CASSIEASSLAKNIQYF